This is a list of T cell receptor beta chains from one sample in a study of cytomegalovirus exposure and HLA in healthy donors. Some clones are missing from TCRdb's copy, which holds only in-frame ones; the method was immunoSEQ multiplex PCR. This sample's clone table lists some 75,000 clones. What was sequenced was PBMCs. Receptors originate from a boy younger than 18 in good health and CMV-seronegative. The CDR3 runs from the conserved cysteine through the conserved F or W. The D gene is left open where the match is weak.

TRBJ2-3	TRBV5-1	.	TGCGCCAGTAGCTACCAGACAAGCACAGATACGCAGTATTTT	CASSYQTSTDTQYF
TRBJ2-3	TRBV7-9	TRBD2	TGTGCCAGCAGCTTAACTAGCGGGGGGCAAACAGATACGCAGTATTTT	CASSLTSGGQTDTQYF
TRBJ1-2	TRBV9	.	TGTGCCAGCAGCCTCCAGTGGGGGCGTAACTATGGCTACACCTTC	CASSLQWGRNYGYTF
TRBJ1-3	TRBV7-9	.	TGTGCCAGCAGCTTCGTCTCCGGGGGGGACAACACCATATATTTT	CASSFVSGGDNTIYF
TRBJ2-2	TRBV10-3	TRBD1	TGTGCCATCAGGGAGGACAGGGACACCGGGGAGCTGTTTTTT	CAIREDRDTGELFF
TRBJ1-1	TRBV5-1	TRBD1	TGCGCCAGCAGCTTGGGACCGACAGGGAGCACTGAAGCTTTCTTT	CASSLGPTGSTEAFF
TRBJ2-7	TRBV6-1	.	TGTGCCAGCAGCCGAGACCAGGGGAACGAGCAGTACTTC	CASSRDQGNEQYF
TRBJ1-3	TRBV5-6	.	TGTGCCAGCAGCTTGTCTGGGAGCTCTGGAAACACCATATATTTT	CASSLSGSSGNTIYF
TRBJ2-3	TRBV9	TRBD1	TGTGCCAGCAGCGTAATGGACAGGGGGCTAGATACGCAGTATTTT	CASSVMDRGLDTQYF
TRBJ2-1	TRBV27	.	TGTGCCAGCAGTTTAGTAGCCCATAGCCGGAGCTCCTACAATGAGCAGTTCTTC	CASSLVAHSRSSYNEQFF
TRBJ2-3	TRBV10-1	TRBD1	TGCGCCAGCTCCAGGGGGACAGGGGGTGATACGCAGTATTTT	CASSRGTGGDTQYF
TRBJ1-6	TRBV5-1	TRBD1	TGCGCCAGCAGCTTCCAAACGCAGGGGGCGAATTCACCCCTCCACTTT	CASSFQTQGANSPLHF
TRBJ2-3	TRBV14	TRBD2	TGTGCCAGCAGCCCCTTAACCGGGACTAGCGGGACTAGCACAGATACGCAGTATTTT	CASSPLTGTSGTSTDTQYF
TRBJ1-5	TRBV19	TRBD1	TGTGCCAGTGACAGGGCTGACCAGCCCCAGCATTTT	CASDRADQPQHF
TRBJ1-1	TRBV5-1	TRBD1	TGCGCCAGCAGCTTTCGACAGGGGGCAGAAGCTTTCTTT	CASSFRQGAEAFF
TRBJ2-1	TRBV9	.	TGTGCCAGCAGCCCGGGTAGGTTCTACAATGAGCAGTTCTTC	CASSPGRFYNEQFF
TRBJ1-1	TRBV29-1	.	TGCAGCGTCGGCTTTCTTCGGGGGCAGGGAGGGACTGAAGCTTTCTTT	CSVGFLRGQGGTEAFF
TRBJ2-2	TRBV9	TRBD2	TGTGCCAGCAGCGTAGTTTCTAGCGGGAGGGCCAACACCGGGGAGCTGTTTTTT	CASSVVSSGRANTGELFF
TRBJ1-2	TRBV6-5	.	TGTGCCAGCAGCAGAAAAGGGGCGGACTATGGCTACACCTTC	CASSRKGADYGYTF
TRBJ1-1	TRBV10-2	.	TGCGCCAGCAGTCCGCAATACAGCACTGAAGCTTTCTTT	CASSPQYSTEAFF
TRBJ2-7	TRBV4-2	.	TGTGCCAGCAGCCAAGATTCGGCCAGGGTGGCCGAGCAGTACTTC	CASSQDSARVAEQYF
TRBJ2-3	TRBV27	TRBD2	TGTGCCAGCAGTTTACTACCGGGACTAGCGGCGGGTACAGATACGCAGTATTTT	CASSLLPGLAAGTDTQYF
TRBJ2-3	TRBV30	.	TGTGCCGGGAGGGGGAAAGGGGCTAGCACAGATACGCAGTATTTT	CAGRGKGASTDTQYF
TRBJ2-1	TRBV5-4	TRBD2	TGTGCCAGCAGTCCGGGACTAGCGGGGATCGATGAGCAGTTCTTC	CASSPGLAGIDEQFF
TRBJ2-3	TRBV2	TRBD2	TGTGCCAGCAGTAAAAATCGGGGCGGGGGGGCCTTAGATACGCAGTATTTT	CASSKNRGGGALDTQYF
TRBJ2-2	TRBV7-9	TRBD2	TGTGCCAGCAGCTCCGGGACTAGCGGGGCCGGGGAGCTGTTTTTT	CASSSGTSGAGELFF
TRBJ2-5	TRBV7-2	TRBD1	TGTGCCAGCAGCTGGGGACAGCAAGAGACCCAGTACTTC	CASSWGQQETQYF
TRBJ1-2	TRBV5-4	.	TGTGCCAGCAGCTTGGATAACAGGGATGGCTACACCTTC	CASSLDNRDGYTF
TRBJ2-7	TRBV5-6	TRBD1	TGTGCCAGCAGCTTGGTTAGAGACAGGGAATTCTCCGAGCAGTACTTC	CASSLVRDREFSEQYF
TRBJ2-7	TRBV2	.	TGTGCCAGCAGTGAAGAGGTAGCGACCCACTACGAGCAGTACTTC	CASSEEVATHYEQYF